Below, 30 T cell receptor beta chains from the same sample are listed, as sequenced in a study of T cells in Graves' hyperthyroidism and ophthalmopathy. It was RNA transcripts that yielded the amplified TCR beta CDR3 regions. RT-PCR in the first round (using the HTBI primer set) targeted the TCR CDR3. A single record per CDR3 protein comes from TCRdb applying MiXCR to the multiplex PCR reads. This table holds 600,000 or so distinct CDR3 sequences, 40% to 55% found once. Sequencing input: peripheral blood or thyroid tissue (not recorded which). These receptors were obtained from a young woman with Graves' hyperthyroidism.

The sample holds many counts of this clonotype. The chain recombines TRBV7-2 with TRBJ2-7; TRBD2 matches 7 bases. Germline V gives CDR1 SGHTA, CDR2 FQGNSA. J was trimmed by 3 bases and V by 4 bases; bases with no gene match: 3. The CDR3 spans 13 residues. CDR3 sequence: CASSSTSLYEQYF. The DNA for the CDR3 is TGTGCCAGCAGCTCGACTAGCCTCTACGAGCAGTACTTC.

Of note for this clonotype: A much larger clonotype is one base distant, so this may be a read error. The chain employs TRBV7-2 and TRBJ1-3; possibly TRBD1 for D (5 bases). Trimming stripped 2 bases from V and 0 bases from J, with 8 bases between. The CDR3 is 15 residues long. CDR1 and CDR2 from the germline V gene are SGHTA and FQGNSA. The CDR3 DNA reads as TGTGCCAGCAGCTTACCCACAGGCTCTGGAAACACCATATATTTT. Encoded protein: CASSLPTGSGNTIYF. Complete variable domain (other parts from reference TRBV7-2 and TRBJ1-3): GAGVSQSPSNKVTEKGKDVELRCDPISGHTALYWYRQSLGQGLEFLIYFQGNSAPDKSGLPSDRFSAERTGGSVSTLTIQRTQQEDSAVYLCASSLPTGSGNTIYFGEGSWLTVV.

The J gene is TRBJ2-5, the V gene TRBV7-8; either TRBD1 or TRBD2 may fit D (5 bases each). The V gene's germline CDR1 is SGHVS and CDR2 FQNEAQ. The germline V and J ends were trimmed by 4 bases and 5 bases, with 11 bases remaining between them. The CDR3 length is 13 residues. In DNA, the CDR3 is TGTGCCAGCAGCTACCTCGGGGCGGAGACCCAGTACTTC. This encodes CASSYLGAETQYF.

The V gene is TRBV20-1, the J gene TRBJ2-7, with 16 nucleotides matching TRBD2. The CDR3 has 16 amino acids. CDR1 is DFQATT and CDR2 is SNEGSKA in the germline V gene (reference sequence). V shed 3 bases and J 5 bases; nucleotides not matched to a gene: 7. The CDR3 DNA follows: TGCAGTGCTAGTGGGACTAGCGGGAGGGTTAGGAACGAGCAGTACTTC. Translation gives CSASGTSGRVRNEQYF.

The rearrangement links TRBV20-1 to TRBJ2-5; D is undetermined. The germline V gene has CDR1 DFQATT and CDR2 SNEGSKA (reference sequence). With 4 bases removed from V and 1 base from J, the gap between germline ends came to 13 bases. The CDR3 runs to 14 residues. This CDR3 reads CSATPGGFQETQYF. The CDR3 nucleotides are TGCAGTGCTACGCCGGGCGGCTTCCAAGAGACCCAGTACTTC.

CDR3 amino acids: CARDFGRGNSPLHF. CDR3 DNA: TGTGCTAGAGATTTCGGAAGGGGGAATTCACCCCTCCACTTT. V usage is TRBV2 and J usage is TRBJ1-6; possibly TRBD1 for D (6 bases). Germline CDR1 and CDR2: SNHLY and FYNNEI. The CDR3 extends over 14 amino acids.

This rearrangement joins TRBV24-1 to TRBJ1-2; maybe TRBD1 (5 bases). Germline assignment: CDR1 KGHDR and CDR2 SFDVKD. This CDR3 region has 14 residues. V was cut by 12 bases and J by 4 bases, with 20 bases left in between. CDR3 sequence: CAWSRDSRRYGYTF. Written as DNA, the CDR3 is TGTGCCTGGAGCCGGGACTCCAGGCGCTATGGCTACACCTTC.

This chain uses TRBV7-9 with TRBJ1-2; the match to TRBD1 covers 8 bases. The junction had 4 bases not matched to a gene; V was cut back by 6 bases and J by 7 bases. Germline CDR1 and CDR2: SEHNR and FQNEAQ (reference sequence). The CDR3 runs to 12 residues. CDR3: CASRSDRVGYTF. CDR3 in DNA: TGTGCCAGCAGATCGGACAGGGTTGGCTACACCTTC.

This clonotype was observed at least ten times. The chain combines TRBV6-5 with TRBJ2-5; D uncertain. V was pared by 0 bases and J by 1 base, with 6 bases between. Germline lookup yields CDR1 MNHEY and CDR2 SVGAGI. The CDR3 runs to 14 residues. The CDR3 protein is CASSYSTIQETQYF. CDR3 nucleotides: TGTGCCAGCAGTTACTCGACGATCCAAGAGACCCAGTACTTC.

This clonotype was counted many times. This sequence joins TRBV15 and TRBJ2-2, with 7 bases identical to TRBD2. The germline V gene has CDR1 LNHNV and CDR2 YYDKDF (reference sequence). J gave up 4 bases and V 5 bases, and 4 bases lay outside the gene matches. CDR3 length: 14 residues. The CDR3 DNA is TGTGCCACCAGCGGCGGGACTATCACCGGGGAGCTGTTTTTT. It yields the protein CATSGGTITGELFF.

V and J are TRBV6-2 or TRBV6-3 and TRBJ1-4; 8 positions match TRBD1. Germline V lookup: CDR1 MNHEY, CDR2 SVGEGT. The CDR3 totals 12 residues. Unmatched junction bases numbered 4, after V lost 5 bases and J lost 11 bases. The CDR3 DNA is TGTGCCAGCAGTACTTACAGGGGGAAACTGTTTTTT. Translation gives CASSTYRGKLFF.

The chain carries TRBV29-1 and TRBJ2-5; TRBD1 or TRBD2 may be the D gene (5 bases each). CDR1 and CDR2 (germline): SQVTM, ANQGSEA. Between the trimmed V and J ends, which lost 6 bases and 7 bases, there was a span of 21 bases. The CDR3 is made up of 14 amino acids. The CDR3 DNA reads as TGCAGCGTGGTCTGGGGGACGTACCATGGGACCCAGTACTTC. Protein product: CSVVWGTYHGTQYF.

The chain uses TRBV19 and TRBJ1-6, with D uncertain. Per the germline V gene, CDR1 is LNHDA and CDR2 is SQIVND (reference sequence). V lost 6 bases and J lost 0, with 6 bases in between. The CDR3 runs to 14 residues. Written as DNA, the CDR3 is TGTGCCAGTAGAGTCAGCTCCTATAATTCACCCCTCCACTTT. Translating gives CASRVSSYNSPLHF.

Details on this clonotype: Just one base apart from a much larger clone, this may be a read error. V usage is TRBV29-1 and J usage is TRBJ1-3, with TRBD1 as a possible D gene (6 bases). Germline CDR1 SQVTM, CDR2 ANQGSEA. CDR3 length equals 16 residues. V was clipped by 0 bases and J by 6 bases, with 18 bases between them. The CDR3 DNA is TGCAGCGTTGAAGATCATGCGGGGGCGGCTGAAAACACCATATATTTT. This encodes CSVEDHAGAAENTIYF.

To note about this clonotype: Compared with germline, one end of the junction differs, possibly owing to a read error. This sequence joins TRBV7-9 and TRBJ2-7, with 12 positions matching TRBD2. The CDR3 has 14 amino acids. Germline V gene sequence: CDR1 SEHNR, CDR2 FQNEAQ (reference sequence). CDR3 residues: CASSQGLAGGPGYF. The CDR3 region has the DNA TGCGCCAGCAGCCAAGGCCTAGCGGGAGGGCCTGGGTACTTC.

The chain links TRBV10-3 to TRBJ2-7; 11 bases match TRBD2. The last part of the DNA fits TRBJ2-1 better; the J call may be wrong. The CDR3 has 12 amino acids. The V gene's germline CDR1 is ENHRY and CDR2 SYGVKD. CDR3 sequence: CATLAGGNEQFF. CDR3 nucleotides: TGTGCGACGCTAGCGGGAGGTAATGAGCAGTTCTTC.

The V and J genes are TRBV7-4 and TRBJ1-6, with 8 positions matching TRBD1. CDR1 and CDR2 (germline): SGHVT, SQSDAQ. Trimming took 5 bases from V and 4 from J; bases not matched to a gene: 10. The CDR3 extends over 17 amino acids. The CDR3 DNA reads TGTGCCAGCAGCACGACAAGACAGGGGCTTTATAATTCACCCCTCCACTTT. Translated, it gives CASSTTRQGLYNSPLHF.

Many counts were recorded for this clonotype. This chain links TRBV20-1 with TRBJ1-5; D ambiguous. Germline values: CDR1 DFQATT, CDR2 SNEGSKA (reference sequence). The length of the CDR3 is 11 residues. Between the trimmed V and J ends, which lost 3 bases and 6 bases, there was a span of 6 bases. CDR3 amino acids: CSASEGQPQHF. The CDR3 DNA sequence: TGCAGTGCTAGTGAAGGTCAGCCCCAGCATTTT.

This chain joins TRBV7-9 and TRBJ1-2; 8 bases match TRBD1. The trim removed 5 bases at V and 4 bases at J, leaving 6 bases unmatched. The germline V gene has CDR1 SEHNR and CDR2 FQNEAQ (reference sequence). This CDR3 is 14 amino acids long. In DNA, the CDR3 is TGTGCCAGCAGCACGGTAGACAGGGGCTATGGCTACACCTTC. Protein sequence: CASSTVDRGYGYTF.

This clonotype turned up a few times. The chain combines TRBV20-1 with TRBJ2-3; 7 bases map to TRBD2. CDR1 is DFQATT and CDR2 is SNEGSKA in the germline V gene (reference sequence). The V gene end was trimmed by 6 bases and the J gene end by 1 base; junction bases not matched to a gene: 10. The CDR3 runs 15 residues. CDR3 nucleotides: TGCAGTGCCCGGACTAGTTTCACCGGCACAGATACGCAGTATTTT. It codes for CSARTSFTGTDTQYF.

On this clonotype itself: The junction and the germline gene differ at one end; a read error may be behind it. The V gene is TRBV10-2, the J gene TRBJ1-4; D remains ambiguous. Germline V CDR1 and CDR2: WSHSY, SAAADI. This CDR3 is built from 15 residues. CDR3 bases: TGTGCCAGCAGTTTCGCGATTACGTCTCATGAAAAACTGTTTTTT. Its protein is CASSFAITSHEKLFF.

The rearrangement uses TRBV24-1 and TRBJ1-1; D not resolved. The CDR3 contains 13 residues. Germline lookup yields CDR1 KGHDR and CDR2 SFDVKD. V was trimmed by 5 bases and J by 5 bases, leaving 11 bases between them. The CDR3 bases are TGTGCCACCAGTGGAGTGGGGAGAACTGAAGCTTTCTTT. This codes for CATSGVGRTEAFF.

The chain is built from TRBV7-9 and TRBJ2-2; tentative D call: TRBD2 (6 bases). V was trimmed by 2 bases and J by 5 bases, leaving 12 bases between them. The CDR3 has 15 amino acids. Germline V gives CDR1 SEHNR, CDR2 FQNEAQ (reference sequence). CDR3 sequence: CASSLWEVATGELFF. CDR3 sequence (DNA): TGTGCCAGCAGCTTATGGGAGGTCGCTACCGGGGAGCTGTTTTTT.

This clonotype was recorded at least ten times. The genes are TRBV7-8 and TRBJ1-5; D unresolved. This CDR3 spans 15 amino acids. Trimming cost V 3 bases and J 2 bases, with 11 bases left between them. Germline lookup yields CDR1 SGHVS and CDR2 FQNEAQ. The CDR3 here is CASSFQRTGNQPQHF. For the CDR3, the DNA is TGTGCCAGCAGCTTCCAAAGGACGGGCAATCAGCCCCAGCATTTT.

This rearrangement joins TRBV9 to TRBJ1-2; D not certain. V lost 2 bases, J lost 6 bases, and 11 bases lay in between. The CDR3 loop spans 13 amino acids. CDR1 is SGDLS, CDR2 YYNGEE, per germline. The CDR3 coding sequence is TGTGCCAGCAGCGTTGGTGGGCACGATGGCTACACCTTC. This encodes CASSVGGHDGYTF. The variable domain in full, completed from reference TRBV9 and TRBJ1-2, reads DSGVTQTPKHLITATGQRVTLRCSPRSGDLSVYWYQQSLDQGLQFLIQYYNGEERAKGNILERFSAQQFPDLHSELNLSSLELGDSALYFCASSVGGHDGYTFGSGTRLTVV.

This clonotype has a handful of counts. The chain employs TRBV7-9 and TRBJ1-5; a weak D match, TRBD1 (6 bases). Germline values: CDR1 SEHNR, CDR2 FQNEAQ (reference sequence). Trimming pared 1 base from V and 6 bases from J, leaving 13 bases between. CDR3 size: 15 residues. The CDR3 here is CASSLEGGSSQPQHF. The DNA for the CDR3 is TGTGCCAGCAGCTTAGAGGGGGGATCAAGTCAGCCCCAGCATTTT.

A few counts support this clonotype. The rearrangement uses TRBV28 and TRBJ2-7; 8 bases match TRBD1. Germline V gives CDR1 MDHEN, CDR2 SYDVKM. CDR3 length: 12 residues. The DNA for the CDR3 is TGTGGCGTCACAGGGGGGTCCCACGAGCAGTACTTC. Protein: CGVTGGSHEQYF.

The V call is TRBV2, the J call TRBJ2-5; 10 nucleotides align to TRBD2. CDR3 size: 17 residues. Germline CDR1 is SNHLY and CDR2 is FYNNEI. J gave up 1 base and V 1 base, and 6 bases lay outside the gene matches. For the CDR3, the DNA is TGTGCCAGCAGTGAAGGGGCTAGCGGGAGCGGCCAAGAGACCCAGTACTTC. Protein sequence: CASSEGASGSGQETQYF.

This clonotype was observed at least ten times. The genes are TRBV2 and TRBJ2-5; D is perhaps TRBD1 (5 bases). Looked up from germline, CDR1 is SNHLY and CDR2 is FYNNEI. V was trimmed by 2 bases and J by 4 bases, leaving 11 bases between them. CDR3 length equals 14 residues. The chain's CDR3 is CASSERQGAETQYF. The DNA of the CDR3 is TGTGCCAGCAGTGAACGGCAGGGTGCAGAGACCCAGTACTTC.

This clonotype turned up a few times. The chain combines TRBV5-1 with TRBJ1-4; the D is unclear. V was shortened by 0 bases and J by 8 bases, with 11 bases between the two germline ends. The CDR3 has 14 amino acids. Germline CDR1 reads SGHRS; CDR2 reads YFSETQ. CDR3 loop: CASSLVAGVEKLFF. The DNA for the CDR3 is TGCGCCAGCAGCTTGGTAGCGGGCGTGGAAAAACTGTTTTTT.